The 25 T cell receptor beta chains presented below share a single source sample, sequenced in a study of T-cell reconstitution after alpha-beta-depleted transplantation in children. The TCRbeta library incorporated unique molecular identifiers. TCRdb processed the PCR reads anew with MiXCR; each CDR3 protein has one entry. Here the sample spans roughly 250,000 distinct CDR3 sequences, roughly 8.2% being singletons. The material sequenced was PBMCs, mostly from graft donor cells, taken 180 days after TCRalphabeta/CD19-depleted stem cell transplant. The origin of the receptors is a male patient between 10 and 17 years old who had a stem cell transplant for acute lymphoblastic leukemia, so the T cells may come from the graft donor.

This clonotype has ten or more counts. The chain carries TRBV29-1 and TRBJ1-3; weak D call: TRBD1 (5 bases). Germline-derived CDR1 and CDR2 are SQVTM and ANQGSEA. The length of the CDR3 is 14 residues. Trimming took 3 bases from V and 0 from J, leaving 9 bases between them. This CDR3 reads CSVDSQGSGNTIYF. The CDR3 DNA reads as TGCAGCGTTGATTCTCAGGGCTCTGGAAACACCATATATTTT.

This clonotype occurred once. This could be a read error, since a much larger clone is one nucleotide away. The rearrangement links TRBV10-3 to TRBJ2-2; D gene ambiguous. Germline V CDR1 and CDR2: ENHRY, SYGVKD. This CDR3 spans 15 amino acids. The CDR3 sequence is CAIRESRRNTGELFF. Here the CDR3 DNA reads TGTGCCATCAGGGAGTCACGAAGGAACACCGGGGAGCTGTTTTTT.

This clonotype has ten or more counts. DNA for the CDR3: TGTGCCAGCAGCTTAGGAGGACTAGCGGGGGGGAAAAACATTCAGTACTTC. As protein: CASSLGGLAGGKNIQYF. The rearrangement links TRBV7-2 to TRBJ2-4; 15 positions agree with TRBD2. The CDR3 contains 17 residues. V was clipped by 1 base and J by 4 bases; unmatched bases: 2. In germline, CDR1 is SGHTA, CDR2 FQGNSA. The whole variable domain, remainder taken from reference TRBV7-2 and TRBJ2-4, is GAGVSQSPSNKVTEKGKDVELRCDPISGHTALYWYRQSLGQGLEFLIYFQGNSAPDKSGLPSDRFSAERTGGSVSTLTIQRTQQEDSAVYLCASSLGGLAGGKNIQYFGAGTRLSVL.

This clonotype was seen ten or more times. The chain uses TRBV28 and TRBJ2-2; no clear D gene. This CDR3 has 12 amino acids. Trimming took 4 bases from V and 6 from J, leaving 6 bases between them. Germline V gives CDR1 MDHEN, CDR2 SYDVKM. CDR3 in amino acids: CASSYDSGELFF. For the CDR3, the DNA is TGTGCCAGCAGTTATGACTCCGGGGAGCTGTTTTTT.

In this sample, this clonotype turned up many times. The chain is built from TRBV7-2 and TRBJ1-6; 8 nucleotides align to TRBD1. The ends lost 3 bases at V and 10 bases at J; junction bases unmatched: 8. The CDR3 runs 15 residues. Germline CDR1 SGHTA, CDR2 FQGNSA. The CDR3 protein is CASSLTGASESPLHF. CDR3 coding DNA: TGTGCCAGCAGCTTGACAGGGGCAAGTGAGTCACCCCTCCACTTT. The variable domain in full, with the rest retrieved from reference TRBV7-2 and TRBJ1-6, is GAGVSQSPSNKVTEKGKDVELRCDPISGHTALYWYRQSLGQGLEFLIYFQGNSAPDKSGLPSDRFSAERTGGSVSTLTIQRTQQEDSAVYLCASSLTGASESPLHFGNGTRLTVT.

This clonotype was recorded many times. Here the CDR3 DNA reads TGCAGCGTTGAAGAGCTAGCGGGGCTGGGCGCCGGGGAGCTGTTTTTT. Residues: CSVEELAGLGAGELFF. This chain links TRBV29-1 with TRBJ2-2; 9 nucleotides match TRBD2. Germline lookup yields CDR1 SQVTM and CDR2 ANQGSEA. The CDR3 has 16 amino acids. Germline trimming cut 0 bases from V and 6 bases from J; bases unmatched to any gene: 8.

The V and J genes are TRBV28 and TRBJ2-1; 8 bases fit TRBD2. CDR1 is MDHEN, CDR2 SYDVKM, per germline. V lost 4 bases to trimming and J lost 9 bases; unmatched junction nucleotides: 11. The length of the CDR3 is 15 residues. The CDR3 DNA is TGTGCCAGCAGTTCCGGAGGGAGCGGGAGTGGTGAGCAGTTCTTC. It is translated as CASSSGGSGSGEQFF.

This clonotype was observed a handful of times. V is TRBV3-1 and J is TRBJ2-5; D not resolved. V lost 3 bases and J lost 2, with 10 bases in between. The CDR3 has 14 amino acids. Germline values: CDR1 LGHDT, CDR2 YNNKEL (reference sequence). CDR3 sequence: CASSHRPEQETQYF. The CDR3 nucleotides read TGTGCCAGCAGCCATCGGCCCGAGCAAGAGACCCAGTACTTC.

This clonotype was recorded at least ten times. The chain couples TRBV20-1 to TRBJ2-5, with TRBD2 identical over 7 bases. Looked up from germline, CDR1 is DFQATT and CDR2 is SNEGSKA (reference sequence). The CDR3 runs to 13 residues. The V gene end was trimmed by 3 bases and the J gene end by 5 bases; junction bases not matched to a gene: 6. CDR3 loop: CSASPSGKETQYF. DNA for the CDR3: TGCAGTGCTAGCCCCAGCGGGAAGGAGACCCAGTACTTC.

The chain uses TRBV18 and TRBJ2-7; TRBD2 aligns across 10 bases. CDR1 is KGHSH and CDR2 is LQKENI in the germline V gene. The CDR3 spans 18 residues. V gave up 3 bases and J gave up 5 bases; unmatched junction bases: 16. CDR3 loop: CASSPLRLELAGANEQYF. The CDR3 bases are TGTGCCAGCTCACCCCTAAGACTAGAGCTAGCGGGAGCGAACGAGCAGTACTTC.

This clonotype was recorded many times. The chain employs TRBV28 and TRBJ1-5; 8 bases fit TRBD1. In germline, CDR1 is MDHEN, CDR2 SYDVKM. The CDR3 runs to 17 residues. J was trimmed by 6 bases and V by 0 bases; bases with no gene match: 10. Written as DNA, the CDR3 is TGTGCCAGCAGTTTATGGGTAGGACAGGGATTAGGTCAGCCCCAGCATTTT. This translates into CASSLWVGQGLGQPQHF. The entire variable domain, with the rest obtained from reference TRBV28 and TRBJ1-5, is as follows: DVKVTQSSRYLVKRTGEKVFLECVQDMDHENMFWYRQDPGLGLRLIYFSYDVKMKEKGDIPEGYSVSREKKERFSLILESASTNQTSMYLCASSLWVGQGLGQPQHFGDGTRLSIL.

There are many counts of this clonotype. The chain uses TRBV7-2 and TRBJ1-1; TRBD1 might be the D (5 bases). Germline CDR1 SGHTA, CDR2 FQGNSA. The CDR3 sequence is 17 residues long. The V end lost 9 bases, the J end lost 0 bases, and 23 bases lay between the germline ends. The CDR3 bases are TGTGCCAGTAAGGGGATAGGCCCCCACCAGCTGAACACTGAAGCTTTCTTT. It translates to CASKGIGPHQLNTEAFF.

At least ten counts were recorded for this clonotype. CDR3 loop: CASSLPTSGGPFSYEQYF. DNA of the CDR3: TGTGCCAGCAGCTTGCCCACTAGCGGGGGGCCCTTCTCCTACGAGCAGTACTTC. The chain carries TRBV11-2 and TRBJ2-7; 12 nucleotides line up with TRBD2. J lost 0 bases, V lost 3 bases, and 9 bases had no gene match. The CDR3 loop spans 18 amino acids. Germline CDR1 reads SGHAT; CDR2 reads FQNNGV.

This clonotype was seen repeatedly, ten times or more. CDR3 in DNA: TGTGCCAGCTCACCGCTAGCGGGAAGTACAGGGGAGCAGTTCTTC. Its protein is CASSPLAGSTGEQFF. The chain uses TRBV18 and TRBJ2-1; 9 nucleotides match TRBD2. Germline V lookup: CDR1 KGHSH, CDR2 LQKENI. Germline trimming cut 3 bases from V and 10 bases from J; bases unmatched to any gene: 10. This CDR3 comprises 15 residues.

This clonotype was observed many times. The chain recombines TRBV7-3 with TRBJ2-1; 10 bases are shared with TRBD2. This CDR3 spans 18 amino acids. J lost 4 bases, V lost 1 base, and 10 bases had no gene match. The germline V gene encodes CDR1 SGHTA and CDR2 FQGTGA. CDR3 region: CASSLNGRGLALYNEQFF. The CDR3 bases are TGTGCCAGCAGCTTAAACGGCCGGGGACTAGCGTTATACAATGAGCAGTTCTTC.

In its sample, this clonotype was seen many times. The chain joins TRBV29-1 to TRBJ2-2; 11 bases agree with TRBD2. This CDR3 has 14 residues. The germline CDR1 and CDR2 sequences are SQVTM and ANQGSEA. Trimming at V came to 7 bases and at J to 5 bases, leaving 6 bases not matched to a gene. CDR3 nucleotide sequence: TGCAGCGCGAGAGGGACTAGCGGAACCGGGGAGCTGTTTTTT. This encodes CSARGTSGTGELFF.

This clonotype showed up many times. The chain combines TRBV29-1 with TRBJ2-3; D is tentatively TRBD1 or TRBD2 (5 bases each). This CDR3 has 13 amino acids. The germline CDR1 and CDR2 sequences are SQVTM and ANQGSEA. The V and J ends lost 6 bases and 2 bases respectively, with 12 bases between them. This CDR3 is CSVRDVLTDTQYF. The DNA for the CDR3 is TGCAGCGTCCGGGACGTCCTCACAGATACGCAGTATTTT.

This clonotype was seen at least ten times. The chain joins TRBV5-1 to TRBJ1-6; D unresolved. The germline V gene has CDR1 SGHRS and CDR2 YFSETQ. Trimming took 1 base from V and 6 from J, leaving 8 bases between them. The CDR3 is 14 amino acids. The CDR3 is CASSLNERNSPLHF. The DNA of the CDR3 is TGCGCCAGCAGCTTGAACGAACGTAATTCACCCCTCCACTTT.

This clonotype showed up many times. The rearrangement joins TRBV4-3 to TRBJ1-2; D possibly corresponds to TRBD1 (5 bases). The germline gives CDR1 LGHNA, CDR2 YSLEER. The CDR3 runs to 15 residues. The V and J ends lost 0 bases and 6 bases respectively, with 14 bases between them. As DNA, the CDR3 is TGCGCCAGCAGCCAAGAGGCGAGAGGGGCCCATGGCTACACCTTC. Translating it yields CASSQEARGAHGYTF.

This clonotype was picked up a small number of times. This chain joins TRBV12-2 and TRBJ2-5; the D call in the table, TRBD2, was not verified against the DNA. TRBV12-2 is described as a pseudogene. This CDR3 has 19 residues. CDR3 coding DNA: TGTGCAAGTCGCTTAGGACGTCCTAGCGGGGGCCCCCATGGAAAGACCCAGTACTTC. It codes for CASRLGRPSGGPHGKTQYF.

CDR3 coding DNA: TGTGCCACCAGGGGAGGACAGAGAACAGATACGCAGTATTTT. This sequence encodes CATRGGQRTDTQYF. The gene calls are TRBV24-1 and TRBJ2-3; D may correspond to TRBD1 or TRBD2 (6 bases each). V was pared by 7 bases and J by 3 bases, with 13 bases between. CDR3 length: 14 residues. Germline V gene sequence: CDR1 KGHDR, CDR2 SFDVKD.

At least ten counts were recorded for this clonotype. The CDR3 region is CSARDRSNYGYTF. CDR3 coding DNA: TGCAGCGCCCGGGACAGATCTAACTATGGCTACACCTTC. This chain joins TRBV29-1 and TRBJ1-2, with 7 nucleotides matching TRBD1. The germline V gene encodes CDR1 SQVTM and CDR2 ANQGSEA. The CDR3 is 13 amino acids. J gave up 0 bases and V 7 bases, and 5 bases lay outside the gene matches.

Many counts were recorded for this clonotype. The genes are TRBV15 and TRBJ2-7; 10 bases agree with TRBD2. V lost 1 base, J lost 6 bases, and 9 bases stayed unmatched. Germline-derived CDR1 and CDR2 are LNHNV and YYDKDF (reference sequence). This CDR3 spans 16 amino acids. The CDR3 sequence: CATSRVLAGAVGEQYF. The CDR3 bases are TGTGCCACCAGCAGAGTCCTAGCGGGGGCCGTGGGCGAGCAGTACTTC.

The rearrangement joins TRBV27 to TRBJ1-2; possibly TRBD1 for D (6 bases). This CDR3 has 17 residues. Trimming shortened V by 4 bases and J by 2 bases, and 20 bases separated the two germline ends. Germline CDR1 reads MNHEY; CDR2 reads SMNVEV (reference sequence). The CDR3 DNA reads as TGTGCCAGCAGTTCCCGATTCGTAGGGGGAGGAAACTATGGCTACACCTTC. Protein sequence: CASSSRFVGGGNYGYTF.

This clonotype showed up many times. The conserved phenylalanine or tryptophan is not found at the CDR3 terminus, so this likely reflects a read error. The limits of the CDR3 on the DNA are not certain, so only TCRdb's listed CDR3 is given. The chain joins TRBV4-3 to TRBJ1-1; the table assigns TRBD1, which was not confirmed against the DNA. Termini included, the CDR3 measures 14 amino acids. Per the germline V gene, CDR1 is LGHNA and CDR2 is YSLEER. The CDR3: CASSQEAFTGGISL.